These 30 T cell receptor beta chains share one sample of origin, sequenced in a study of tumor-infiltrating lymphocytes in primary liver carcinoma. Between roughly 20 and 33 mg of unsorted bulk tissue served as the source from which RNA and DNA were co-extracted. Starting from approximately 470 ng of total RNA, TCR beta cDNA was produced with a primer in the constant region. Slightly modified ARM-PCR served as the procedure for the TCR beta libraries. These libraries came from three rounds of nested multiplex PCR. It was with TRBV1-TRBV30 forward primers and a C-beta reverse primer that the first two PCR rounds were run, at approximately 9 cycles each. MiXCR, run by TCRdb on the multiplex PCR reads, gives a single entry per CDR3 protein. The sample holds about 190,000 distinct CDR3 sequences; around 85% are singletons and the top ten take 15% to 20%. The source material was tumor tissue from primary liver carcinoma. The receptors were gathered from a man aged 40-49 years with primary liver carcinoma and hepatitis B virus infection.

Worth noting for this clonotype: A read error may account for a junction end that differs from germline. The gene calls are TRBV28 and TRBJ2-3, with TRBD2 matching 8 bases. This CDR3 spans 13 amino acids. The V gene's germline CDR1 is MDHEN and CDR2 SYDVKM. The CDR3 sequence: CASRREVTDMQYF. CDR3 bases: TGTGCCAGCCGGCGGGAGGTGACAGATATGCAGTATTTT.

The chain employs TRBV4-1 and TRBJ2-1; a weak D match, TRBD2 (6 bases). The CDR3 runs 17 residues. The germline gives CDR1 MGHRA, CDR2 YSYEKL. Trimming took off 7 bases at V and 0 bases at J, with 19 bases between the two ends. This chain's CDR3 is CASNPERRANSYNEQFF. The CDR3 DNA follows: TGCGCCAGCAATCCCGAAAGGAGGGCGAACTCCTACAATGAGCAGTTCTTC.

Notes on this clonotype: It may be a read error: a sequence one base away is much more abundant. This rearrangement joins TRBV5-4 to TRBJ2-2, with D possibly matching TRBD2 (7 bases). Per the germline V gene, CDR1 is SGHNT and CDR2 is YYREEE (reference sequence). This CDR3 spans 18 amino acids. The V end lost 0 bases, the J end lost 0 bases, and 15 bases lay between the germline ends. CDR3 amino acids: CASSLGLGGGTNTGELFF. In DNA form, the CDR3 reads TGTGCCAGCAGCTTGGGACTAGGGGGAGGGACGAACACCGGGGAGCTGTTTTTT.

The chain joins TRBV10-3 to TRBJ2-1, with TRBD1 matching 9 bases. J was trimmed by 7 bases and V by 6 bases; bases with no gene match: 25. Germline V gene data show CDR1 as ENHRY and CDR2 as SYGVKD. This CDR3 has 20 amino acids. The CDR3 spells CAIRASGTGRPSRGYNEQFF. CDR3 sequence (DNA): TGTGCCATCAGGGCCTCCGGGACAGGGAGGCCTAGCCGGGGATATAATGAGCAGTTCTTC.

Of note for this clonotype: Its ends do not fully match the called genes, so a read error is possible. This sequence joins TRBV29-1 and TRBJ1-1, with D perhaps TRBD1 (6 bases). The CDR3 is made up of 15 amino acids. Per germline, CDR1 SQVTM and CDR2 ANQGSEA. CDR3 DNA sequence: TGCAGCGTTGAAGGTGGGGACACAGTGAACACTCAAGCTTTCTTT. Residues: CSVEGGDTVNTQAFF.

This rearrangement joins TRBV29-1 to TRBJ2-5; possibly TRBD2 for D (6 bases). The CDR3 runs to 15 residues. V was pared by 6 bases and J by 4 bases, with 21 bases between. Germline CDR1 and CDR2: SQVTM and ANQGSEA. CDR3: CSVRVPGRGIETQYF. The CDR3 DNA follows: TGCAGCGTCCGAGTCCCGGGACGGGGGATAGAGACCCAGTACTTC.

Only a few counts were recorded for this clonotype. The chain carries TRBV6-2 or TRBV6-3 and TRBJ1-1; 7 positions agree with TRBD1. This CDR3 region has 14 residues. Germline V gives CDR1 MNHEY, CDR2 SVGEGT. V lost 4 bases and J lost 1; bases outside the gene matches: 3. CDR3: CASSWAGGNTEAFF. As DNA, the CDR3 is TGTGCCAGCAGTTGGGCAGGGGGGAACACTGAAGCTTTCTTT.

Remarks on this clonotype: An end of the junction differs from the germline gene, which may be a read error. The chain recombines TRBV11-2 with TRBJ2-1; weak D call: TRBD1 (6 bases). The germline gives CDR1 SGHAT, CDR2 FQNNGV. The length of the CDR3 is 15 residues. Here the CDR3 reads CASSFRGTLDNEQFF. As DNA, the CDR3 is TGTGCCAGCAGCTTTAGAGGGACACTCGACAATGAGCAGTTTTTC.

The chain is built from TRBV6-1 and TRBJ2-7, with D perhaps matching TRBD2 (6 bases). CDR3 size: 17 residues. Germline CDR1 MNHNS, CDR2 SASEGT. The CDR3 here is CVNSPGLNRGQNYEQYF. The CDR3 region has the DNA TGTGTCAACAGCCCTGGACTAAACAGAGGGCAGAACTACGAGCAGTACTTC.

The rearrangement links TRBV6-2 or TRBV6-3 to TRBJ2-1; D gene ambiguous. The V gene lost 11 bases and the J gene lost 0 bases, with 20 bases spanning the gap. Germline V gene data show CDR1 as MNHEY and CDR2 as SVGEGT. This CDR3 region has 16 residues. The CDR3 DNA is TGTGCCGGCGGCGGAGAGGTCCTTAGCTCCTACAATGAGCAGTTCTTC. This gives the protein CAGGGEVLSSYNEQFF.

With respect to this clonotype: At one end the junction does not follow the germline gene, possibly because of a read error. The chain recombines TRBV5-6 with TRBJ1-1; 7 bases fit TRBD1. The germline V gene encodes CDR1 SGHDT and CDR2 YYEEEE. There are 17 residues in the CDR3. CDR3 sequence: CASILVGETGRNTEAFF. In DNA, the CDR3 is TGTGCCAGCATCTTGGTCGGTGAGACAGGGCGGAACACTGAAGCTTTCTTT.

This rearrangement joins TRBV7-9 to TRBJ2-3, with a weak D call TRBD2 (6 bases). Between the trimmed V and J ends, which lost 5 bases and 13 bases, there was a span of 19 bases. The CDR3 runs 13 residues. Looked up from germline, CDR1 is SEHNR and CDR2 is FQNEAQ (reference sequence). CDR3 amino acids: CASSRYDGSEEYF. The CDR3 region has the DNA TGTGCCAGCAGCCGATATGACGGGAGTGAGGAGTATTTT.

The genes are TRBV6-6 and TRBJ2-3, with D possibly being TRBD1 (6 bases). Per germline, CDR1 MNHNY and CDR2 SVGAGI (reference sequence). V was clipped by 8 bases and J by 3 bases, with 15 bases between them. This CDR3 is 14 amino acids long. The CDR3 region is CASCVKGTTDTQYF. The DNA for the CDR3 is TGTGCCAGCTGTGTAAAGGGGACAACAGATACGCAGTATTTT.

The chain has TRBV11-2 and TRBJ2-7, with 9 bases aligning to TRBD1. The CDR3 covers 15 residues. Germline CDR1 SGHAT, CDR2 FQNNGV. This CDR3 is CVISLRWTGEKEQYF. The CDR3 coding sequence is TGTGTCATCAGCTTACGATGGACAGGGGAAAAGGAGCAGTACTTC.

This sequence joins TRBV11-1 and TRBJ2-7; D is possibly TRBD2 (5 bases). The CDR3 sequence is 17 residues long. Trimming stripped 5 bases from V and 0 bases from J, with 20 bases between. CDR1 and CDR2 from the germline V gene are SGHAT and FQDESV (reference sequence). CDR3 in amino acids: CASSLGPAGVNSYEQYF. CDR3 bases: TGTGCCAGCAGCCTAGGGCCGGCGGGTGTAAACTCCTACGAGCAGTACTTC.

To note about this clonotype: Compared with germline, one end of the junction differs, possibly owing to a read error. V gene TRBV11-3 combines with J gene TRBJ2-3; perhaps D is TRBD1 or TRBD2 (5 bases each). The CDR3 sequence is 16 residues long. CDR1 is SGHNT and CDR2 is YENEEA in the germline V gene. CDR3: CTSSSSPARGVDTQYF. CDR3 DNA sequence: TGTACCAGCAGCAGCAGCCCGGCGAGAGGGGTGGATACGCAGTATTTT.

The genes are TRBV20-1 and TRBJ2-1, with 9 bases lining up with TRBD2. The germline CDR1 and CDR2 sequences are DFQATT and SNEGSKA (reference sequence). The CDR3 runs to 16 residues. Unmatched junction bases numbered 11, after V lost 4 bases and J lost 4 bases. The CDR3 DNA sequence: TGCAGTGCTATCCCACCGGCGGGAGGGAGGTACAATGAGCAGTTCTTC. Amino acid sequence: CSAIPPAGGRYNEQFF.

As concerns this clonotype: At one end the junction does not follow the germline gene, possibly because of a read error. J is TRBJ2-3 and V is TRBV24-1, with 7 positions matching TRBD2. Germline CDR1 KGHDR, CDR2 SFDVKD. The CDR3 contains 16 residues. CDR3: CASSGRGTTSTDTQYF. CDR3 sequence (DNA): TGTGCCTCCAGTGGGAGGGGAACGACTAGCACAGACACGCAGTATTTT.

This clonotype came up once. At one end, the junction sequence differs from germline, possibly due to a read error. This rearrangement joins TRBV29-1 to TRBJ2-2; 9 bases agree with TRBD2. The CDR3 is 16 amino acids. CDR1 is SQVTM, CDR2 ANQGSEA, per germline. The CDR3 sequence is CSVARLAATNTRELFF. CDR3 nucleotide sequence: TGCAGCGTTGCGAGACTAGCGGCAACGAACACCAGGGAGCTGTTTTTC.

Of note for this clonotype: One junction end does not reproduce the germline sequence, and a read error may be involved. The CDR3 loop is CASILRWTRENEHYF. In nucleotides, the CDR3 is TGTGCCAGCATCTTACGATGGACAAGGGAAAACGAGCACTATTTC. V usage is TRBV11-2 and J usage is TRBJ2-7, with a possible D match to TRBD1 (5 bases). The CDR3 sequence is 15 residues long. CDR1 is SGHAT, CDR2 FQNNGV, per germline.

A word on this clonotype: Relative to the germline gene, one junction end is altered; a read error may explain this. The chain recombines TRBV19 with TRBJ2-1; TRBD1 might be the D (6 bases). CDR3 length: 14 amino acids. The germline V gene has CDR1 LNHDA and CDR2 SQIVND (reference sequence). The CDR3 protein is CTSTRGQRMNEQFF. Written as DNA, the CDR3 is TGTACCAGTACTAGAGGACAGCGGATGAATGAGCAGTTCTTC.

The chain uses TRBV5-6 and TRBJ1-5, with unresolved D. The DNA end favors TRBJ2-3, so the J call may be wrong. The CDR3 has 14 residues. CDR1 SGHDT and CDR2 YYEEEE come from the germline V gene. CDR3 in amino acids: CASSSGFDNQPQYF. CDR3 nucleotides: TGTGCCAGCAGCTCTGGGTTCGACAATCAGCCCCAGTATTTT.

The chain employs TRBV6-6 and TRBJ1-1; TRBD1 matches at 8 bases. This CDR3 is 13 amino acids long. Germline CDR1 MNHNY, CDR2 SVGAGI (reference sequence). With 8 bases clipped from V and 7 bases from J, the junction kept 9 bases outside the gene matches. The CDR3 reads CASGTGGNIEAFF. The DNA for the CDR3 is TGTGCCAGCGGCACAGGGGGAAATATTGAAGCTTTCTTT.

With regard to this clonotype: A read error may explain this, as a much larger clone is one base away. The rearrangement joins TRBV5-4 to TRBJ2-7; 8 bases agree with TRBD2. Per germline, CDR1 SGHNT and CDR2 YYREEE (reference sequence). The CDR3 spans 15 residues. CDR3 DNA: TGTGCCAGCAGCGCCCCCGGGACTAGACGCAACGAGCATTACTTC. This encodes CASSAPGTRRNEHYF.

Comments on this clonotype: A junction end diverges from the germline sequence, so it may reflect a read error. This CDR3 is CVIGGGALQETQYF. CDR3 nucleotide sequence: TGTGTCATCGGAGGGGGGGCCCTACAAGAGACCCAATATTTC. This chain connects TRBV10-3 to TRBJ2-5; possibly TRBD2 for D (7 bases). Germline CDR1 and CDR2: ENHRY and SYGVKD. CDR3 length: 14 amino acids.

This rearrangement joins TRBV6-6 to TRBJ1-4; D gene uncertain. Trimming stripped 5 bases from V and 10 bases from J, with 8 bases between. Germline V lookup: CDR1 MNHNY, CDR2 SVGAGI (reference sequence). CDR3 length: 11 amino acids. The CDR3 DNA sequence: TGTGCCAGCAGTATGGGAGGAAAACTGTTTTTT. This gives the protein CASSMGGKLFF.

Regarding this clonotype: One junction end disagrees with the germline gene, perhaps due to a read error. The chain uses TRBV6-1 and TRBJ2-2; tentatively, D is TRBD1 (6 bases). The CDR3 spans 18 residues. CDR1 is MNHNS and CDR2 is SASEGT in the germline V gene. The CDR3 region is CANSEVLLGGANTGELFF. CDR3 DNA sequence: TGTGCCAACAGTGAAGTGCTTCTAGGGGGAGCGAACACAGGGGAGCTGTTTTTT.

Concerning this clonotype: At one end, the junction sequence differs from germline, possibly due to a read error. V usage is TRBV28 and J usage is TRBJ2-1, with D possibly TRBD2 on 6 matching bases. Germline CDR1 MDHEN, CDR2 SYDVKM. CDR3 size: 14 residues. The CDR3: CASKWGGPYNEHFF. The CDR3 nucleotides are TGTGCCAGCAAGTGGGGAGGTCCTTACAATGAGCACTTCTTC.

The chain has TRBV11-2 and TRBJ1-4; TRBD1 matches at 8 bases. This CDR3 has 15 residues. CDR1 and CDR2 from the germline V gene are SGHAT and FQNNGV. This CDR3 is CLSSIDPTGVEKLFF. The CDR3 region has the DNA TGTCTCAGCAGCATAGACCCGACAGGGGTTGAAAAACTGTTTTTT.

This chain links TRBV4-2 with TRBJ2-7; D is unresolved. This CDR3 comprises 14 residues. With 11 bases removed from V and 1 base from J, the gap between germline ends came to 18 bases. The V gene's germline CDR1 is LGHNA and CDR2 YNFKEQ. The CDR3 nucleotides read TGTGCCTACAGCCAAGAAGCAGGATCCTACGAGCAGTACTTC. It yields the protein CAYSQEAGSYEQYF.